The clone carrying this T cell receptor beta chain was seen ten or more times. As yet, its antigen is unknown. It was with a sample-barcoded 5' primer and a J-beta primer mix that a second PCR of roughly 7 to 12 cycles was run. TCRdb called the 5' RACE reads again in MiXCR, with one record for every CDR3 protein. The table lists about 1,800,000 distinct CDR3 sequences, roughly 27% of them singletons. The CDR3 length is 15 residues. From germline, CDR1 is MNHEY and CDR2 SMNVEV (reference sequence). V dropped 4 bases and J dropped 0 bases, with 10 bases sitting between them. This record belongs to a study of blood T cells in healthy people across ages. Study-wide points: Naive T cell percentage showed a strong correlation with the diversity of TCR beta.

The chain recombines TRBV27 with TRBJ2-4; tentatively, D is TRBD1 or TRBD2 (5 bases each). Sequencing was performed on blood. The sequence came from a woman aged 25 to 39 in good health. CDR3 in DNA: TGTGCCAGCAGTTACTCGGGGCGAGCCAAAAACATTCAGTACTTC. Protein: CASSYSGRAKNIQYF.